This T cell receptor beta chain came from a study of blood T cell repertoires in COVID-19. Study background: The United States, Italy and Spain were the sources of the acute and convalescent COVID-19 samples. T cells, B-cell-depleted T cells, or PBMCs supplied cDNA or gDNA.

In the authors' workflow: Amplification of reference gene primers provided the estimated nucleated cell counts. Sequencing was performed with immunoSEQ multiplex PCR; in TCRdb, only in-frame clones are kept and a portion is missing. V, J and clone size are those of that table, while D and trimming were read from the DNA. The table records some 110,000 clones, roughly 80% of them present only once. Germline V gene data show CDR1 as LGHDT and CDR2 as YNNKEL (reference sequence). After removal of 4 bases from V and 5 bases from J, the junction contained 6 bases not matched to a gene. The CDR3 sequence is 15 residues long.

The TCR sequence derives from a man in his 60s with acute or convalescent COVID-19. The sample comprised peripheral blood. The chain couples TRBV3-1 (or the pseudogene TRBV3-2) to TRBJ1-5, with 9 bases that match TRBD1. The DNA for the CDR3 is TGTGCCAGCAGCCTCCGGGGACAGGGCGATCAGCCCCAGCATTTT. It codes for CASSLRGQGDQPQHF.